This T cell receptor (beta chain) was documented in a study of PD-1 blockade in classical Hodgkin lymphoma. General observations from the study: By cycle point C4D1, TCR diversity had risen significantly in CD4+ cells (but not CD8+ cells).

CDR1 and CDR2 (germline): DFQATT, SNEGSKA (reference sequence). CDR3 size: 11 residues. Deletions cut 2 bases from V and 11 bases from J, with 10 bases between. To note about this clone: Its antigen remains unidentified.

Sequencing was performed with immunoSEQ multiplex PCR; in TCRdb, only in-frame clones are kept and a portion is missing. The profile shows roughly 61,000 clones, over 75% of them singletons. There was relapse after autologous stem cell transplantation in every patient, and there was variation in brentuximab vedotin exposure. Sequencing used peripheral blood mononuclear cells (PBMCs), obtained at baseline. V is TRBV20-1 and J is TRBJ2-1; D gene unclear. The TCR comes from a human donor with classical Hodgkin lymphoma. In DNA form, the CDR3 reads TGCAGTGCTAGAATCCCTCTCAAGCAGTTCTTC. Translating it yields CSARIPLKQFF.